This record looks at one TCR beta chain sequence and its context. Its antigen is unknown. This sample is part of a study of yellow fever vaccine responses in identical twins. Findings and limits, study-wide: In identical twins, vaccine T cell responses appeared partly shared and partly individual.

CDR1 and CDR2 (germline): MNHEY, SVGEGT. The CDR3 is made up of 16 amino acids. With 0 bases removed from V and 0 bases from J, the gap between germline ends came to 9 bases. TCRdb used MiXCR to reprocess the RT-PCR reads, holding one entry per CDR3 protein. Of 5,900 or so distinct CDR3 sequences in the sample, about 77% were seen once. The TCR was taken from a woman aged 18-35 years who received the yellow fever vaccine. The chain is built from TRBV6-2 or TRBV6-3 and TRBJ1-3, with no clear D. The specimen comprised T cells from blood (PBMCs), unsorted or a sorted subset (not recorded which), sampled before or after yellow fever vaccination (not recorded which). Here the CDR3 DNA reads TGTGCCAGCAGTTACTCGAGGCCGGTCTCTGGAAACACCATATATTTT. Its protein product is CASSYSRPVSGNTIYF.